The 19 T cell receptor beta chains listed next were all sequenced from one sample in a study of cytomegalovirus exposure and HLA in healthy donors. 60 Vbeta and 13 Jbeta primers were used in PCR. Assay: immunoSEQ multiplex PCR; the TCRdb copy retains only in-frame clones and omits some. The sample comprises about 200,000 clones, 85% to 90% of which are singletons, and roughly 1.3% rests with the top ten. The sequenced sample was PBMCs. The receptors were gathered from a man aged 25 to 45 in good health and CMV-seronegative.

The genes are TRBV28 and TRBJ2-1, with D possibly TRBD1 on 6 matching bases. Trimming took 8 bases from V and 11 from J, leaving 16 bases between them. This CDR3 is built from 12 residues. The germline V gene encodes CDR1 MDHEN and CDR2 SYDVKM. The CDR3 here is CASYHRGTQQFF. Written as DNA, the CDR3 is TGTGCCAGCTATCATAGGGGGACACAGCAGTTCTTC.

The chain recombines TRBV7-2 with TRBJ2-5, with 8 nucleotides matching TRBD1. The CDR3 has 14 residues. Per germline, CDR1 SGHTA and CDR2 FQGNSA. The ends lost 3 bases at V and 2 bases at J; junction bases unmatched: 2. The CDR3 nucleotides read TGTGCCAGCAGCTTCCGGGACAGGCAAGAGACCCAGTACTTC. Protein sequence: CASSFRDRQETQYF.

The gene calls are TRBV9 and TRBJ1-4, with D perhaps matching TRBD1 (6 bases). The V and J ends lost 4 bases and 7 bases respectively, with 14 bases between them. The CDR3 covers 14 residues. CDR1 SGDLS and CDR2 YYNGEE come from the germline V gene. Here the CDR3 DNA reads TGTGCCAGCAGCCAAACAGGGCTGGGTGAAAAACTGTTTTTT. This encodes CASSQTGLGEKLFF. Looking up the rest from reference TRBV9 and TRBJ1-4 gives the full variable domain: DSGVTQTPKHLITATGQRVTLRCSPRSGDLSVYWYQQSLDQGLQFLIQYYNGEERAKGNILERFSAQQFPDLHSELNLSSLELGDSALYFCASSQTGLGEKLFFGSGTQLSVL.

This clone was observed once. This chain joins TRBV6-4 and TRBJ1-2, with 8 bases matching TRBD1. Germline V gene sequence: CDR1 MRHNA, CDR2 SNTAGT. This CDR3 region has 14 residues. J was trimmed by 3 bases and V by 4 bases; bases with no gene match: 4. This CDR3 is CASSAGDRHYGYTF. The DNA for the CDR3 is TGTGCCAGCAGTGCGGGGGACAGGCACTATGGCTACACCTTC.

This clone appeared once. The V gene is TRBV10-3, the J gene TRBJ2-7; D might be TRBD1 (6 bases). Germline V gives CDR1 ENHRY, CDR2 SYGVKD. CDR3 length equals 16 residues. The V gene lost 6 bases and the J gene lost 3 bases, with 21 bases spanning the gap. The CDR3 is CAISPDLQGHDYEQYF. CDR3 in DNA: TGTGCCATCAGCCCTGACTTGCAGGGACACGACTACGAGCAGTACTTC.

The gene calls are TRBV6-6 and TRBJ2-1; D not resolved. CDR3 length equals 13 residues. Trimming removed 7 bases from V and 2 bases from J, with 9 bases in between. Germline lookup yields CDR1 MNHNY and CDR2 SVGAGI (reference sequence). CDR3 in DNA: TGTGCCAGCACCTCGAACACCTACAATGAGCAGTTCTTC. Protein: CASTSNTYNEQFF.

CDR3 sequence: CASSRRSWTGLRLETQYF. The CDR3, as DNA: TGTGCCAGCTCGCGACGGTCATGGACAGGGCTCAGACTAGAGACCCAGTACTTC. The genes are TRBV18 and TRBJ2-5, with 8 bases identical to TRBD1. The junction had 19 bases not matched to a gene; V was cut back by 6 bases and J by 4 bases. Per germline, CDR1 KGHSH and CDR2 LQKENI. The CDR3 is 18 amino acids.

The chain joins TRBV27 to TRBJ2-7; 12 nucleotides agree with TRBD1. J gave up 7 bases and V 2 bases, and 9 bases lay outside the gene matches. Per germline, CDR1 MNHEY and CDR2 SMNVEV (reference sequence). This CDR3 is 16 amino acids long. CDR3: CASSLLPGQGAREQYF. CDR3 sequence (DNA): TGTGCCAGCAGTTTACTTCCGGGACAGGGGGCGCGGGAGCAGTACTTC.

The DNA for the CDR3 is TGTGCCAGCAGCTTACAGGGAGGTCCCTATAATTCACCCCTCCACTTT. This translates into CASSLQGGPYNSPLHF. This rearrangement joins TRBV7-2 to TRBJ1-6, with TRBD1 as a possible D gene (5 bases). Germline V gene lookup returns CDR1 SGHTA and CDR2 FQGNSA. CDR3 length: 16 residues. The V end was cut by 2 bases, the J end by 2 bases, with 10 bases between.

This clone was seen more than once but under ten times. The CDR3 protein is CASSFDATSGGADTQYF. CDR3 sequence (DNA): TGTGCCAGCAGCTTCGACGCGACTAGCGGGGGCGCAGATACGCAGTATTTT. The J gene is TRBJ2-3, the V gene TRBV4-2, with 12 bases that match TRBD2. The CDR3 totals 17 residues. The V gene end was trimmed by 5 bases and the J gene end by 4 bases; junction bases not matched to a gene: 10. CDR1 is LGHNA and CDR2 is YNFKEQ in the germline V gene.

The V call is TRBV6-5, the J call TRBJ2-7; 8 nucleotides agree with TRBD2. The CDR3 runs to 13 residues. The germline V gene has CDR1 MNHEY and CDR2 SVGAGI. V trimming: 6 bases; J trimming: 7 bases; junction bases outside the gene matches: 8. CDR3 sequence (DNA): TGTGCCAGCAGCCGAACGGGGGGGTTTGAGCAGTACTTC. This sequence encodes CASSRTGGFEQYF.

The rearrangement uses TRBV4-1 and TRBJ2-7; 7 nucleotides agree with TRBD2. Germline CDR1 MGHRA, CDR2 YSYEKL. The CDR3 totals 15 residues. J was trimmed by 3 bases and V by 0 bases; bases with no gene match: 5. CDR3 sequence reads: CASSQDPGGYYEQYF. CDR3 sequence (DNA): TGCGCCAGCAGCCAAGATCCGGGAGGCTACTACGAGCAGTACTTC.

The chain uses TRBV15 and TRBJ1-3; D perhaps matches TRBD1 (6 bases). Germline CDR1 LNHNV, CDR2 YYDKDF (reference sequence). This CDR3 has 15 residues. Trimming took 3 bases from V and 9 from J, leaving 18 bases between them. The CDR3 loop reads CATSREFATGITIYF. The DNA for the CDR3 is TGTGCCACCAGCAGGGAGTTCGCTACAGGGATCACCATATATTTT. The full variable domain, in which reference TRBV15 and TRBJ1-3 provide the parts outside the CDR3, is DAMVIQNPRYQVTQFGKPVTLSCSQTLNHNVMYWYQQKSSQAPKLLFHYYDKDFNNEADTPDNFQSRRPNTSFCFLDIRSPGLGDTAMYLCATSREFATGITIYFGEGSWLTVV.

This clone was detected once. The chain has TRBV7-8 and TRBJ2-7; D not certain. In germline, CDR1 is SGHVS, CDR2 FQNEAQ. V was pared by 2 bases and J by 2 bases, with 16 bases between. The CDR3 is 16 residues long. CDR3 sequence reads: CASSLLPAGMAYEQYF. In DNA, the CDR3 is TGTGCCAGCAGCTTACTCCCCGCAGGAATGGCCTACGAGCAGTACTTC.

The V call is TRBV18, the J call TRBJ2-7; 7 bases fit TRBD2. CDR1 and CDR2 from the germline V gene are KGHSH and LQKENI. J gave up 2 bases and V 5 bases, and 6 bases lay outside the gene matches. This CDR3 spans 14 amino acids. CDR3 residues: CASSKPTSTYEQYF. For the CDR3, the DNA is TGTGCCAGCTCAAAACCGACTAGCACCTACGAGCAGTACTTC.

This clone was observed once. This sequence joins TRBV11-2 and TRBJ2-3, with a weak D call TRBD2 (6 bases). V lost 6 bases and J 1 base, leaving 11 bases between the germline ends. Germline CDR1 is SGHAT and CDR2 is FQNNGV. The CDR3 sequence is 14 residues long. CDR3 in amino acids: CASSPGGGTDTQYF. CDR3 coding DNA: TGTGCCAGCAGTCCCGGAGGGGGCACAGATACGCAGTATTTT.

This clone has more than one count but fewer than ten. This CDR3 is CSAMSYNEQFF. As DNA, the CDR3 is TGCAGTGCTATGAGCTACAATGAGCAGTTCTTC. V and J are TRBV20-1 and TRBJ2-1; D is ambiguous. The CDR3 consists of 11 residues. Trimming cost V 4 bases and J 3 bases, with 4 bases left between them. Per germline, CDR1 DFQATT and CDR2 SNEGSKA (reference sequence).

This clone is a singleton in its sample. V gene TRBV6-1 combines with J gene TRBJ2-7; no reliable D call. The CDR3 is 14 residues long. V lost 3 bases, J lost 6 bases, and 15 bases lay in between. Germline assignment: CDR1 MNHNS and CDR2 SASEGT. CDR3 sequence: CASSDGGVKREQYF. The DNA for the CDR3 is TGTGCCAGCAGTGATGGCGGCGTGAAGCGCGAGCAGTACTTC.

The chain combines TRBV30 with TRBJ2-3; D is ambiguous. There are 14 residues in the CDR3. Between the trimmed V and J ends, which lost 4 bases and 2 bases, there was a span of 13 bases. Germline CDR1 is GTSNPN and CDR2 is SVGIG (reference sequence). CDR3 sequence reads: CAWNGGQDTDTQYF. The CDR3 nucleotides read TGTGCCTGGAACGGCGGTCAAGACACAGATACGCAGTATTTT. The full variable domain, in which reference TRBV30 and TRBJ2-3 provide the parts outside the CDR3, is SQTIHQWPATLVQPVGSPLSLECTVEGTSNPNLYWYRQAAGRGLQLLFYSVGIGQISSEVPQNLSASRPQDRQFILSSKKLLLSDSGFYLCAWNGGQDTDTQYFGPGTRLTVL.